This paragraph reports one T cell receptor (beta chain). A J-beta primer mix and a sample-barcoded 5' primer were used in a second PCR of roughly 7 to 12 cycles. MiXCR, run by TCRdb on the 5' RACE reads, gives a single entry per CDR3 protein. Of 760,000 or so distinct CDR3 sequences listed, 20% to 25% are singletons. These data come from a study of blood T cells in healthy people across ages. The CDR3 has 13 amino acids. Trimming left V 8 bases short and J 5 bases short, with 15 bases between. The V gene's germline CDR1 is MDHEN and CDR2 SYDVKM. These same data were also listed under a study on T cells of mothers and their children.

The V gene is TRBV28, the J gene TRBJ2-5, with D unresolved. Sequenced: blood. The source of this sequence is a boy aged 10-17 years in good health. In nucleotides, the CDR3 is TGTGCCAGCGGCCCGCGGAGTCCGGAGACCCAGTACTTC. It translates to CASGPRSPETQYF.